A single sample gave rise to the 21 T cell receptor beta chains below, sequenced in a study of PD-L1 blockade in urothelial cancer. Time point reported: pretreatment peripheral blood. Assay: immunoSEQ multiplex PCR; the TCRdb copy retains only in-frame clones and omits some. This table holds 70,000 to 75,000 clones, roughly 89% found once. The material was PBMCs, obtained around atezolizumab (anti-PD-L1) treatment. The receptors originated from a woman in her sixties or seventies with urothelial cancer.

V is TRBV5-5 and J is TRBJ2-7; 8 nucleotides match TRBD2. The V gene's germline CDR1 is SGHKS and CDR2 YYEKEE (reference sequence). The CDR3 is 15 residues long. Losses at the gene ends were 2 bases for V and 0 bases for J; bases not matched to a gene: 4. The CDR3 here is CASSFFREGSYEQYF. In nucleotides, the CDR3 is TGTGCCAGCAGCTTCTTTCGGGAGGGCTCCTACGAGCAGTACTTC.

The chain joins TRBV5-5 to TRBJ2-7; D unclear. This CDR3 is built from 15 residues. Germline CDR1 and CDR2: SGHKS and YYEKEE (reference sequence). Deletions cut 2 bases from V and 3 bases from J, with 15 bases between. The CDR3: CASSLYFGRNYEQYF. In DNA, the CDR3 is TGTGCCAGCAGCTTATATTTTGGCAGGAACTACGAGCAGTACTTC.

This chain joins TRBV7-9 and TRBJ1-6, with no clear D. This CDR3 is built from 13 residues. Trimming pared 5 bases from V and 6 bases from J, leaving 8 bases between. The V gene's germline CDR1 is SEHNR and CDR2 FQNEAQ (reference sequence). The DNA of the CDR3 is TGTGCCAGCAGCCCACTGGTTAATTCACCCCTCCACTTT. This gives the protein CASSPLVNSPLHF.

This chain uses TRBV5-1 with TRBJ2-7; 12 bases align to TRBD1. V shed 0 bases, J shed 6 bases, and the junction held 4 bases outside the gene matches. The CDR3 length is 15 residues. Germline CDR1 reads SGHRS; CDR2 reads YFSETQ. The CDR3 region is CASSLVGTGGAEQYF. In DNA, the CDR3 is TGCGCCAGCAGCTTGGTGGGGACAGGGGGCGCCGAGCAGTACTTC.

The rearrangement joins TRBV19 to TRBJ1-1, with D possibly TRBD1 on 6 matching bases. The V and J ends lost 2 bases and 1 base respectively, with 11 bases between them. The germline V gene encodes CDR1 LNHDA and CDR2 SQIVND (reference sequence). The CDR3 spans 15 residues. DNA for the CDR3: TGTGCCAGTAGTATATCGACAGGCCCGAACACTGAAGCTTTCTTT. Translating it yields CASSISTGPNTEAFF.

The rearrangement joins TRBV5-4 to TRBJ2-7; 10 nucleotides align to TRBD1. CDR3 size: 15 residues. V dropped 3 bases and J dropped 4; count of bases not matched to a gene: 7. Germline V gene lookup returns CDR1 SGHNT and CDR2 YYREEE (reference sequence). CDR3 bases: TGTGCCAGCAGCTGGGGACAGGGGCCTTCTTACGAGCAGTACTTC. Translating it yields CASSWGQGPSYEQYF.

CDR3 coding DNA: TGTGCCAGCAGCTTAGACCTATCAGGGACTGAAGCTTTCTTT. It is translated as CASSLDLSGTEAFF. This chain uses TRBV11-2 with TRBJ1-1, with D tentatively TRBD1 (5 bases). Per the germline V gene, CDR1 is SGHAT and CDR2 is FQNNGV. Trimming shortened V by 0 bases and J by 5 bases, and 10 bases separated the two germline ends. The CDR3 loop spans 14 amino acids.

This chain links TRBV5-1 with TRBJ2-5; unclear D gene. The CDR3 has 14 amino acids. Germline loops: CDR1 SGHRS, CDR2 YFSETQ. V lost 4 bases, J lost 5 bases, and 15 bases lay in between. The CDR3 loop is CASSVGTARETQYF. CDR3 bases: TGCGCCAGCAGCGTGGGAACAGCCCGGGAGACCCAGTACTTC.

The chain links TRBV15 to TRBJ1-5; D is unresolved. V was shortened by 0 bases and J by 7 bases, with 10 bases between the two germline ends. Germline V gene lookup returns CDR1 LNHNV and CDR2 YYDKDF (reference sequence). CDR3 length: 14 amino acids. For the CDR3, the DNA is TGTGCCACCAGCAGAGATCCGACTTGGCAGCCCCAGCATTTT. As protein: CATSRDPTWQPQHF.

This clone was seen only a few times. V usage is TRBV6-1 and J usage is TRBJ1-1; D not certain. The V gene's germline CDR1 is MNHNS and CDR2 SASEGT. The V gene lost 4 bases and the J gene lost 6 bases, with 9 bases spanning the gap. The CDR3 consists of 12 residues. CDR3 DNA: TGTGCCAGCAGTGGGGCGACCCCTGAAGCTTTCTTT. This codes for CASSGATPEAFF.

This clone has only a few counts. The J gene is TRBJ2-5, the V gene TRBV29-1; 9 nucleotides agree with TRBD1. The germline V gene has CDR1 SQVTM and CDR2 ANQGSEA. J lost 2 bases, V lost 6 bases, and 1 base had no gene match. This CDR3 contains 12 residues. This CDR3 is CSVDRGQETQYF. CDR3 DNA: TGCAGCGTAGACAGGGGGCAAGAGACCCAGTACTTC.

The chain links TRBV7-2 to TRBJ1-6; no clear D. The CDR3 contains 13 residues. The ends were cut back, 5 bases at V and 8 bases at J, with 10 bases in the middle. CDR1 is SGHTA and CDR2 is FQGNSA in the germline V gene. The DNA for the CDR3 is TGTGCCAGCAGCCTCGACTGGGATTCACCCCTCCACTTT. Translated: CASSLDWDSPLHF.

J is TRBJ2-3 and V is TRBV4-2, with a weak D call TRBD2 (5 bases). The germline CDR1 and CDR2 sequences are LGHNA and YNFKEQ. CDR3 length: 17 residues. V lost 0 bases, J lost 0 bases, and 13 bases lay in between. The DNA for the CDR3 is TGTGCCAGCAGCCAAGATAGGCTAGCCCGCAGCACAGATACGCAGTATTTT. It is translated as CASSQDRLARSTDTQYF.

This clone was counted once. This chain connects TRBV5-6 to TRBJ2-1; 9 positions match TRBD2. The trim removed 2 bases at V and 8 bases at J, leaving 8 bases unmatched. This CDR3 is built from 15 residues. The germline gives CDR1 SGHDT, CDR2 YYEEEE. The CDR3 nucleotides read TGTGCCAGCAGCTTCCTGCGGGGGGGCCCGGATGAGCAGTTCTTC. Translated, it gives CASSFLRGGPDEQFF.

This chain links TRBV5-1 with TRBJ2-1; 10 nucleotides match TRBD2. The CDR3 extends over 13 amino acids. After removal of 4 bases from V and 10 bases from J, the junction contained 5 bases not matched to a gene. Germline V gives CDR1 SGHRS, CDR2 YFSETQ. CDR3 nucleotide sequence: TGCGCCAGCAGCCCTGGACTAGCGGCAGAGCAGTTCTTC. Translated: CASSPGLAAEQFF.

The V gene is TRBV6-4, the J gene TRBJ2-3, with 8 positions matching TRBD1. The CDR3 totals 13 residues. Germline-derived CDR1 and CDR2 are MRHNA and SNTAGT. Germline trimming cut 4 bases from V and 6 bases from J; bases unmatched to any gene: 3. CDR3 in DNA: TGTGCCAGCAGTGTCAGGGGGCATGATACGCAGTATTTT. Protein sequence: CASSVRGHDTQYF.

The chain carries TRBV28 and TRBJ1-2; 12 nucleotides match TRBD1. The CDR3 length is 14 residues. Germline CDR1 and CDR2: MDHEN and SYDVKM. Trimming took 4 bases from V and 6 from J; bases not matched to a gene: 3. The CDR3 sequence is CASSSGTGGDGYTF. The DNA of the CDR3 is TGTGCCAGCAGTTCGGGGACAGGGGGCGATGGCTACACCTTC.

The gene calls are TRBV9 and TRBJ2-1; TRBD2 matches 11 bases. The CDR3 has 15 amino acids. Germline lookup yields CDR1 SGDLS and CDR2 YYNGEE. V trimming: 4 bases; J trimming: 8 bases; junction bases outside the gene matches: 8. The CDR3 region has the DNA TGTGCCAGCAGCACTTTAGCGGGGGGGCAGGATGAGCAGTTCTTC. Protein product: CASSTLAGGQDEQFF.

This clone was counted only a few times. The chain combines TRBV25-1 with TRBJ1-1, with TRBD1 identical over 8 bases. V gave up 6 bases and J gave up 4 bases; unmatched junction bases: 4. The CDR3 covers 13 residues. Germline-derived CDR1 and CDR2 are MGHDK and SYGVNS. CDR3 sequence reads: CASRRQGSTEAFF. In DNA, the CDR3 is TGTGCCAGCAGAAGACAGGGGAGCACTGAAGCTTTCTTT.

The CDR3 nucleotides read TGTGCCAGCAGCTTGGGAGGGGAGGTAGGGGCTAACTATGGCTACACCTTC. Translated: CASSLGGEVGANYGYTF. The chain recombines TRBV5-5 with TRBJ1-2, with a weak D call TRBD1 (5 bases). The germline CDR1 and CDR2 sequences are SGHKS and YYEKEE (reference sequence). The CDR3 has 17 amino acids. The ends were cut back, 0 bases at V and 0 bases at J, with 15 bases in the middle.

V gene TRBV6-5 combines with J gene TRBJ2-1; D remains ambiguous. The CDR3 is 12 residues long. CDR1 MNHEY and CDR2 SVGAGI come from the germline V gene. The V end lost 6 bases, the J end lost 3 bases, and 6 bases lay between the germline ends. The chain's CDR3 is CASRPHYNEQFF. As DNA, the CDR3 is TGTGCCAGCAGACCACACTACAATGAGCAGTTCTTC.